Following are 18 T cell receptor beta chains from one sample sequenced in a study of blood T cells in healthy people across ages (dated by TCRdb to between 2014 and 2016). Libraries were built with 5' RACE. Sequencing was performed on an Illumina HiSeq 2500. A second PCR of about 6 to 12 cycles was run with a J-beta primer mix and a sample-barcoded 5' primer. TCRdb reprocessed the public reads (quality trimming at Q25 with fastp, clone calling with MiXCR) and kept in-frame beta chains. Entries that share a CDR3 protein sequence are merged under the most common genes and DNA. The sample profile shows 700,000 to 950,000 distinct CDR3 sequences; roughly 44% of them were found once. The ten largest clones represent more than 20% of the sample. Input material: blood. These receptors all stem from a woman aged 55-75 years in good health.

V and J are TRBV5-1 and TRBJ2-2, with D possibly being TRBD2 (7 bases). CDR1 is SGHRS and CDR2 is YFSETQ in the germline V gene. Trimming took off 0 bases at V and 4 bases at J, with 13 bases between the two ends. The length of the CDR3 is 16 residues. The CDR3 loop is CASSLEGGISTGELFF. CDR3 DNA sequence: TGCGCCAGCAGCTTGGAGGGGGGGATTAGCACCGGGGAGCTGTTTTTT.

To note about this clonotype: One end of the junction varies from germline; a read error may be responsible. CDR3 in DNA: TGCGGTGCTAGAGATCGGTGGCGGGGGGTTCAAGAGACCCAGTACTTC. It codes for CGARDRWRGVQETQYF. The chain employs TRBV20-1 and TRBJ2-5; TRBD2 agrees at 8 bases. The CDR3 runs 16 residues. In germline, CDR1 is DFQATT, CDR2 SNEGSKA (reference sequence).

On this clonotype: With only one base between it and a far larger clone, this is likely a read error. The chain couples TRBV7-2 to TRBJ2-5; D remains unclear. CDR3 size: 11 residues. Germline V gene data show CDR1 as SGHTA and CDR2 as FQGNSA. The CDR3 bases are TGTGCCAGCAGCTTTTTAGAGACCCGGTACTTC. Protein product: CASSFLETRYF.

This clonotype occurred a few times. V usage is TRBV20-1 and J usage is TRBJ2-5, with D unclear. Germline CDR1 reads DFQATT; CDR2 reads SNEGSKA (reference sequence). Between the trimmed V and J ends, which lost 1 base and 11 bases, there was a span of 17 bases. This CDR3 contains 13 residues. CDR3 region: CSARVPWQSQQYF. The CDR3 DNA follows: TGCAGTGCTAGAGTCCCCTGGCAGAGTCAGCAGTACTTC.

This chain joins TRBV7-2 and TRBJ1-5; D not resolved. Trimming took off 2 bases at V and 6 bases at J, with 8 bases between the two ends. This CDR3 has 13 amino acids. Per germline, CDR1 SGHTA and CDR2 FQGNSA. DNA for the CDR3: TGTGCCAGCAGCTTATTAAATCTTCAGCCCCAGCATTTT. Amino acid sequence: CASSLLNLQPQHF.

The chain joins TRBV7-2 to TRBJ2-5; the D gene is possibly TRBD2 (6 bases). Looked up from germline, CDR1 is SGHTA and CDR2 is FQGNSA. Trimming shortened V by 2 bases and J by 3 bases, and 16 bases separated the two germline ends. This CDR3 contains 16 residues. The CDR3 DNA follows: TGTGCCAGCAGCTTAAGGAGGGTGCCAGTAAAAGAGACCCAGTACTTC. Amino acids: CASSLRRVPVKETQYF.

The chain is built from TRBV5-1 and TRBJ2-7; D unclear. Germline loops: CDR1 SGHRS, CDR2 YFSETQ. This CDR3 comprises 13 residues. V was cut by 3 bases and J by 2 bases, with 9 bases left in between. CDR3 sequence (DNA): TGCGCCAGCAGCTGGGCCCAGCCCTACGAGCAGTACTTC. Amino acid sequence: CASSWAQPYEQYF.

Remarks on this clonotype: A much larger clone lies one base from this, so it may be a read error. The J gene is TRBJ2-3, the V gene TRBV4-2, with TRBD2 as a possible D gene (6 bases). Germline CDR1 reads LGHNA; CDR2 reads YNFKEQ. The CDR3 is 14 residues long. The CDR3 loop is CASSQGLTRDTKYF. The DNA of the CDR3 is TGTGCCAGCAGCCAAGGCCTGACTAGGGATACGAAGTATTTT.

The rearrangement uses TRBV30 and TRBJ1-5; tentative D call: TRBD1 (5 bases). Trimming took off 4 bases at V and 6 bases at J, with 10 bases between the two ends. The CDR3 length is 12 residues. CDR1 is GTSNPN, CDR2 SVGIG, per germline (reference sequence). This chain's CDR3 is CAWNQGSQPQHF. CDR3 bases: TGTGCCTGGAACCAGGGAAGTCAGCCCCAGCATTTT.

J is TRBJ2-3 and V is TRBV7-2; D is possibly TRBD1 or TRBD2 (5 bases each). CDR1 and CDR2 from the germline V gene are SGHTA and FQGNSA. Trimming shortened V by 8 bases and J by 0 bases, and 12 bases separated the two germline ends. This CDR3 has 14 amino acids. The CDR3 nucleotides read TGTGCCAGCGCCAGGGACCAGAGCACAGATACGCAGTATTTT. It codes for CASARDQSTDTQYF.

Many counts were recorded for this clonotype. The chain links TRBV20-1 to TRBJ2-7, with a possible D match to TRBD1 (6 bases). CDR1 is DFQATT and CDR2 is SNEGSKA in the germline V gene (reference sequence). The CDR3 has 13 amino acids. The V end lost 7 bases, the J end lost 3 bases, and 16 bases lay between the germline ends. The CDR3 spells CSVQGSALYEQYF. The CDR3 DNA sequence: TGCAGTGTTCAGGGGTCAGCTCTCTACGAGCAGTACTTC.

This chain links TRBV4-3 with TRBJ1-1; D unclear. CDR3 length equals 13 residues. Germline CDR1 is LGHNA and CDR2 is YSLEER. Trimming stripped 0 bases from V and 8 bases from J, with 10 bases between. CDR3 sequence reads: CASSQDLQGEAFF. Here the CDR3 DNA reads TGCGCCAGCAGCCAAGATTTGCAAGGAGAAGCTTTCTTT.

This clonotype appeared a few times. The chain recombines TRBV28 with TRBJ2-6; perhaps TRBD1 as D (6 bases). Germline V gene sequence: CDR1 MDHEN, CDR2 SYDVKM. This CDR3 region has 15 residues. V shed 7 bases and J shed 2 bases, with 12 bases lying between them. The CDR3: CASTLGDTGANVLTF. CDR3 sequence (DNA): TGTGCCAGCACCTTAGGGGACACTGGGGCCAACGTCCTGACTTTC. Full variable domain (outside the CDR3, taken from reference TRBV28 and TRBJ2-6): DVKVTQSSRYLVKRTGEKVFLECVQDMDHENMFWYRQDPGLGLRLIYFSYDVKMKEKGDIPEGYSVSREKKERFSLILESASTNQTSMYLCASTLGDTGANVLTFGAGSRLTVL.

This clonotype has a handful of counts. This sequence joins TRBV6-2 or TRBV6-3 and TRBJ1-4, with a weak D call TRBD1 (6 bases). The germline V gene has CDR1 MNHEY and CDR2 SVGEGT. Trimming removed 5 bases from V and 1 base from J, with 14 bases in between. This CDR3 region has 16 residues. Written as DNA, the CDR3 is TGTGCCAGCAGTGCCTCAGGGGCGAGAACTAATGAAAAACTGTTTTTT. Amino acid sequence: CASSASGARTNEKLFF.

This clonotype was detected a few times. The chain is built from TRBV14 and TRBJ2-5; no firm D call. The V end lost 0 bases, the J end lost 5 bases, and 10 bases lay between the germline ends. The germline CDR1 and CDR2 sequences are SGHDN and FVKESK. The CDR3 contains 14 residues. The CDR3 DNA follows: TGTGCCAGCAGCCAAGAGGGGTTAAAGGAGACCCAGTACTTC. As protein: CASSQEGLKETQYF.

The chain combines TRBV7-9 with TRBJ1-4; no clear D gene. Germline CDR1 is SEHNR and CDR2 is FQNEAQ (reference sequence). The V end lost 0 bases, the J end lost 5 bases, and 10 bases lay between the germline ends. CDR3 length: 15 residues. Written as DNA, the CDR3 is TGTGCCAGCAGCTTAGCTAATGTCCCGAATGAAAAACTGTTTTTT. Amino acids: CASSLANVPNEKLFF.

To note about this clonotype: One end of the junction varies from germline; a read error may be responsible. The chain has TRBV2 and TRBJ2-6; 7 bases fit TRBD1. The CDR3 is made up of 18 amino acids. Germline CDR1 is SNHLY and CDR2 is FYNNEI. The CDR3 region is CASSDDRVDNSGATVLTF. The DNA for the CDR3 is TGTGCCAGCAGTGATGACAGGGTTGACAACTCTGGGGCCACCGTCCTGACTTTC. The full variable domain, completed using reference TRBV2 and TRBJ2-6, is EPEVTQTPSHQVTQMGQEVILRCVPISNHLYFYWYRQILGQKVEFLVSFYNNEISEKSEIFDDQFSVERPDGSNFTLKIRSTKLEDSAMYFCASSDDRVDNSGATVLTFGAGSRLTVL.

J is TRBJ1-1 and V is TRBV3-1; TRBD1 might be the D (5 bases). Germline V CDR1 and CDR2: LGHDT, YNNKEL (reference sequence). V lost 4 bases, J lost 0 bases, and 15 bases lay in between. CDR3 length: 16 amino acids. The CDR3 reads CASSRGFGQMNTEAFF. In DNA, the CDR3 is TGTGCCAGCAGCCGAGGATTCGGACAAATGAACACTGAAGCTTTCTTT.